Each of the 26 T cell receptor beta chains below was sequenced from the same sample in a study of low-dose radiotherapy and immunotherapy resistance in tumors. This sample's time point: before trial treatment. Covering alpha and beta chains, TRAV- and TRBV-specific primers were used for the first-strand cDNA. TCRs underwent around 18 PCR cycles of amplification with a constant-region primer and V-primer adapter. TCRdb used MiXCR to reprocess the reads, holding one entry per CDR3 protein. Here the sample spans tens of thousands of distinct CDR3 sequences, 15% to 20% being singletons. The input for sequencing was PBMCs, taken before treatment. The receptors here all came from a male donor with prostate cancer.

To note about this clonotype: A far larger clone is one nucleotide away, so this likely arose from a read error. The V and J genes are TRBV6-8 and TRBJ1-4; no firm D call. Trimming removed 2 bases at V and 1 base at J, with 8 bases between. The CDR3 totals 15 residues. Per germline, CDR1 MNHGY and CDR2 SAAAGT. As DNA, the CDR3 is TGTGCCAGCAGTTACCCGAACAGAACTAATGAAAAACTGTTTTTT. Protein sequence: CASSYPNRTNEKLFF.

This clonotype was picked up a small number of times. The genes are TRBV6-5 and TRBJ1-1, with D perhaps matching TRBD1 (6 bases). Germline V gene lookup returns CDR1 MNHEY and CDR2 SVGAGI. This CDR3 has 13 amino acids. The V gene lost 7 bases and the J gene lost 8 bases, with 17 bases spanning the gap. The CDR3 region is CASIKGGTLEAFF. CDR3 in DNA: TGTGCCAGCATCAAGGGAGGGACACTAGAAGCTTTCTTT.

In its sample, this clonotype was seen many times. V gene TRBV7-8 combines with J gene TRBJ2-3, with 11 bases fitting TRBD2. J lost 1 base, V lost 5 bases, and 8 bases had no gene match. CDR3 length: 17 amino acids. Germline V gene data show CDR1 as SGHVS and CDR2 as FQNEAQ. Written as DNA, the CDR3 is TGTGCCAGCAGCCGGGGGACTAGCGGATATGGCACAGATACGCAGTATTTT. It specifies CASSRGTSGYGTDTQYF. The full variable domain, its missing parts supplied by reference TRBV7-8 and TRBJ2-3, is GAGVSQSPRYKVAKRGQDVALRCDPISGHVSLFWYQQALGQGPEFLTYFQNEAQLDKSGLPSDRFFAERPEGSVSTLKIQRTQQEDSAVYLCASSRGTSGYGTDTQYFGPGTRLTVL.

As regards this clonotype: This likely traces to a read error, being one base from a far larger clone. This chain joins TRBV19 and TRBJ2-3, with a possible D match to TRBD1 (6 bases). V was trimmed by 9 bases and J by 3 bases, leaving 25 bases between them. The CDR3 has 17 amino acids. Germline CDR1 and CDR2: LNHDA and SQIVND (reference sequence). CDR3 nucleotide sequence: TGTGCCAGCAGTTCGGGCGCGAGTACAGGGCTGACAGATACGCAGTATTTT. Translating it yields CASSSGASTGLTDTQYF. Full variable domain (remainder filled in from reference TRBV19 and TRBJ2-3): DGGITQSPKYLFRKEGQNVTLSCEQNLNHDAMYWYRQDPGQGLRLIYYSQIVNDFQKGDIAEGYSVSREKKESFPLTVTSAQKNPTAFYLCASSSGASTGLTDTQYFGPGTRLTVL.

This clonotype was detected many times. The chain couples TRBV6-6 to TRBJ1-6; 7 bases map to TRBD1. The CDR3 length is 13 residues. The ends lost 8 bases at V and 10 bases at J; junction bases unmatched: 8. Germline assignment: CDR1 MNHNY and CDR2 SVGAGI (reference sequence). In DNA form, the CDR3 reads TGTGCCAGCGCGAGGACAGGCGACTCACCCCTCCACTTT. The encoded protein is CASARTGDSPLHF.

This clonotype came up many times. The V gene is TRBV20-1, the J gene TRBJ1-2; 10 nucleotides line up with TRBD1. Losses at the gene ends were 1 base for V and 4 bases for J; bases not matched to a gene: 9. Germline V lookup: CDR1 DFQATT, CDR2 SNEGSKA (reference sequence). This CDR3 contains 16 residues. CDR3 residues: CSARATGTGVPYGYTF. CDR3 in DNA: TGCAGTGCTAGAGCCACCGGGACAGGGGTTCCCTATGGCTACACCTTC.

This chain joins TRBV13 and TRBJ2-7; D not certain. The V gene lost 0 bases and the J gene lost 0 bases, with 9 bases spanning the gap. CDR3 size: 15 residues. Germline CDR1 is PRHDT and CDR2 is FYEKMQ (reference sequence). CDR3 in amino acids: CASSLGGRSSYEQYF. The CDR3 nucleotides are TGTGCCAGCAGCTTAGGAGGCAGGAGCTCCTACGAGCAGTACTTC.

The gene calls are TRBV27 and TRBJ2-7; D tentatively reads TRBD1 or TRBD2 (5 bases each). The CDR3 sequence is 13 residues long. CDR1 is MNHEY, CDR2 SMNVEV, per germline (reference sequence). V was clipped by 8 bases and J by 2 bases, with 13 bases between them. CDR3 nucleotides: TGTGCCAGCGCACGGGGCCTGCCCTACGAGCAGTACTTC. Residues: CASARGLPYEQYF.

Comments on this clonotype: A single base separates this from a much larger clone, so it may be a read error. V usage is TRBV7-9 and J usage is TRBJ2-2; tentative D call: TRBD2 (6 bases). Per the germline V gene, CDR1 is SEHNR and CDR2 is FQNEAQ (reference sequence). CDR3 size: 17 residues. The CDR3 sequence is CASSLGAWGDFTGKLFF. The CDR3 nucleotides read TGTGCCAGCAGCTTAGGAGCCTGGGGGGACTTCACCGGGAAGCTGTTTTTT.

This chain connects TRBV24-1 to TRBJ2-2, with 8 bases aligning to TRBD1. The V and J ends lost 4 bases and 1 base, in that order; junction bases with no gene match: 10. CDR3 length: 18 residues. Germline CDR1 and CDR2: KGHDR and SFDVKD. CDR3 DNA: TGTGCCACCAGTGACCCCTCGGTCGGGACAGGGAACACCGGGGAGCTGTTTTTT. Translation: CATSDPSVGTGNTGELFF.

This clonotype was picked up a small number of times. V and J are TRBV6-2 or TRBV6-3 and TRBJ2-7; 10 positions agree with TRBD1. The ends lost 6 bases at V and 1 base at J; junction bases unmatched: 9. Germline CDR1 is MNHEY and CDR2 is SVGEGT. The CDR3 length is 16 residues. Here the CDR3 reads CASRKDRDRGSYEQYF. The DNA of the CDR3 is TGTGCCAGCAGGAAAGACCGGGACAGGGGATCCTACGAGCAGTACTTC.

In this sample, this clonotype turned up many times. CDR3 nucleotides: TGTGCCAGCAGCCCCCCGTGGGGCGCGGGCACTGAAGCTTTCTTT. Translated: CASSPPWGAGTEAFF. The chain combines TRBV7-6 with TRBJ1-1; D might be TRBD1 (5 bases). Germline V CDR1 and CDR2: SGHVS, FNYEAQ. Trimming took off 5 bases at V and 4 bases at J, with 17 bases between the two ends. The CDR3 is 15 residues long.

CDR3 region: CASRVVEGGELFF. Written as DNA, the CDR3 is TGTGCCAGCAGGGTAGTGGAGGGCGGGGAGCTGTTTTTT. The chain uses TRBV11-2 and TRBJ2-2; possible D gene TRBD2, 6 bases. CDR3 size: 13 residues. Looked up from germline, CDR1 is SGHAT and CDR2 is FQNNGV. V lost 6 bases and J 7 bases, leaving 12 bases between the germline ends.

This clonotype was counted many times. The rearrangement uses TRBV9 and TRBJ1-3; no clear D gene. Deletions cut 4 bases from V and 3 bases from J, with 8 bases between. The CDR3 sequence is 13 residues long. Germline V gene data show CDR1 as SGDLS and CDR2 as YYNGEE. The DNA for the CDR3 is TGTGCCAGCAGCCCAGCGGTTGGAAACACCATATATTTT. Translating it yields CASSPAVGNTIYF.

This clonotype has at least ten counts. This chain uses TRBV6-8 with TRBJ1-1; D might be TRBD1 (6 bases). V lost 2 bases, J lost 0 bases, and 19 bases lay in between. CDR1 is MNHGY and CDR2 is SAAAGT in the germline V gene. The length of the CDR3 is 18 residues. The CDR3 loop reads CASSYRGTRGALNTEAFF. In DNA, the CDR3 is TGTGCCAGCAGTTACCGGGGGACACGGGGGGCACTGAACACTGAAGCTTTCTTT.

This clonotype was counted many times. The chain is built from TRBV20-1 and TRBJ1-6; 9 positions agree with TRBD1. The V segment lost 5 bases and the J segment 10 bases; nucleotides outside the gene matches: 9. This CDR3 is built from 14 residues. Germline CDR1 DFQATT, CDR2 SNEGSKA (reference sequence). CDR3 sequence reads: CSASTGGYRSPLHF. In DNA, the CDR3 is TGCAGTGCTTCAACAGGGGGCTATCGATCACCCCTCCACTTT.

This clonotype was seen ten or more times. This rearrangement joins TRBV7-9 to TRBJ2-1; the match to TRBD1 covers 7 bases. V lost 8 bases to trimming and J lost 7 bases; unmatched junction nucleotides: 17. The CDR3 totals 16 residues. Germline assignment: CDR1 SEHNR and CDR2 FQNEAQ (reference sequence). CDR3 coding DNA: TGTGCCAGCCAGGGGAGAGACAGGGATGGTAGGAATGAGCAGTTCTTC. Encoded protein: CASQGRDRDGRNEQFF.

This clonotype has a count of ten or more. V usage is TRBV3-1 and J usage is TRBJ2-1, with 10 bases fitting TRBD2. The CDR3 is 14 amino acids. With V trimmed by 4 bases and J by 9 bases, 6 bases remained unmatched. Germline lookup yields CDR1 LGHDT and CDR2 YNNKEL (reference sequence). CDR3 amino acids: CASSRSGGAVEQFF. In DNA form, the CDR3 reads TGTGCCAGCAGCCGAAGCGGGGGGGCCGTTGAGCAGTTCTTC.

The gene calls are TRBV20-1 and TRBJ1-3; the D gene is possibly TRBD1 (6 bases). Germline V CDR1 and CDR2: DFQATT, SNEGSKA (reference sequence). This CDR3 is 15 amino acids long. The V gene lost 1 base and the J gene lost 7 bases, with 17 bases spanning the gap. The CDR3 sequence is CSARGHREFANTIYF. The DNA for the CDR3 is TGCAGTGCTAGAGGCCACAGGGAGTTTGCTAACACCATATATTTT.

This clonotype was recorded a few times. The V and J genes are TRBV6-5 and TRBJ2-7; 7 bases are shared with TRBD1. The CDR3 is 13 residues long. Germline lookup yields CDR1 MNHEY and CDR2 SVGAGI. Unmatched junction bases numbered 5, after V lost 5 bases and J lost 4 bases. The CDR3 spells CASSKQGPYEQYF. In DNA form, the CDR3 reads TGTGCCAGCAGTAAACAGGGGCCGTACGAGCAGTACTTC.

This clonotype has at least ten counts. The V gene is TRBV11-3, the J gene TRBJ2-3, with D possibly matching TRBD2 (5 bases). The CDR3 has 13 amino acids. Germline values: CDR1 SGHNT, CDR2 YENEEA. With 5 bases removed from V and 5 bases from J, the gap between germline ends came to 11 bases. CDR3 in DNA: TGTGCCAGCAGCGAGGGTAGTGGAGATACGCAGTATTTT. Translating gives CASSEGSGDTQYF.

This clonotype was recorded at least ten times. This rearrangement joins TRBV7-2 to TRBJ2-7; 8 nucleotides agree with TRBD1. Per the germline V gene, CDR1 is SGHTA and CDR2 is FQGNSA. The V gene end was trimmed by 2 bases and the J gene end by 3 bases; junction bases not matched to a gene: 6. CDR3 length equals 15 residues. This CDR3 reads CASSLRTGISYEQYF. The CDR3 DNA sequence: TGTGCCAGCAGCTTACGGACAGGGATAAGCTACGAGCAGTACTTC.

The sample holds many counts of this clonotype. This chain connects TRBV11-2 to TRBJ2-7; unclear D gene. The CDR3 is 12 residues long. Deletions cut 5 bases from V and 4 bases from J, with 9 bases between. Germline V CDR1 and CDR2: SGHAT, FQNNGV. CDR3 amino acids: CASSPAAYEQYF. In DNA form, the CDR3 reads TGTGCCAGCAGCCCAGCAGCGTACGAGCAGTACTTC.

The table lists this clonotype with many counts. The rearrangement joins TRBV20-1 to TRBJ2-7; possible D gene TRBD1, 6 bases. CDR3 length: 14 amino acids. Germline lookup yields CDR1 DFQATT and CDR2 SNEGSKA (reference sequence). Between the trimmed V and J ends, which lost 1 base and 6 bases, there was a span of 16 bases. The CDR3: CSARVARGGVEQYF. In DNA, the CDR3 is TGCAGTGCTAGAGTAGCCAGGGGCGGTGTCGAGCAGTACTTC.

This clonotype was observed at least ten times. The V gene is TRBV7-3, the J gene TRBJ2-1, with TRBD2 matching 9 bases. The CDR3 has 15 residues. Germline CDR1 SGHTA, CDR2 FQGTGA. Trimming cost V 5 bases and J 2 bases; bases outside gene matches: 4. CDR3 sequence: CASSPSSGTYNEQFF. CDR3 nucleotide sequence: TGTGCCAGCAGCCCCTCTAGCGGGACCTACAATGAGCAGTTCTTC.

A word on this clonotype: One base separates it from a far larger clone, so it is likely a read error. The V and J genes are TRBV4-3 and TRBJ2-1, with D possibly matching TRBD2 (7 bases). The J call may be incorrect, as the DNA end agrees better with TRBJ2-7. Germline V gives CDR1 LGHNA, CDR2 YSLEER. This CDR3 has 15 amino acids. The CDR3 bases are TGCGCCAGCAGCGACCTAGTAGGGGGGGGTAATGAGCAGTACTTC. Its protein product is CASSDLVGGGNEQYF.